This record looks at one TCR beta chain sequence and its context. The antigen remains unidentified. Treatment defined: oral pan-JAK inhibitor, 5-10 mg twice daily. PBMC-derived CD4+ and CD8+ T cells were sorted. This sample was taken from a study of CD8+ T cells in alopecia areata. Germline-derived CDR1 and CDR2 are GTSNPN and SVGIG (reference sequence). The CDR3 totals 13 residues. The ends were cut back, 4 bases at V and 5 bases at J, with 14 bases in the middle. Extraction of RNA preceded its reverse transcription into cDNA, which served as the sequencing template. Method: immunoSEQ multiplex PCR; TCRdb's copy keeps in-frame clones and lacks some. The sample holds about 210,000 clones, approximately 65% seen once. Overall study findings and caveats: In scalp and blood, many expanded lesional clones persisted during tofacitinib. Normal scalp had lower clonality than lesional scalp, with alopecia totalis/universalis lesions showing this most strongly. Resident alphabeta T cells of normal skin are also sequenced in scalp samples.

The chain links TRBV30 to TRBJ1-1; D call uncertain. This receptor was obtained from a human donor with alopecia areata. Sequencing was performed on CD4+ T cells sorted from blood, taken around week 44, from a patient treated with tofacitinib. The CDR3 here is CAWIGSGSTEAFF. DNA for the CDR3: TGTGCCTGGATCGGATCTGGGAGTACTGAAGCTTTCTTT.